This entry describes one T cell receptor (beta chain). This sample was taken from a study of blood T cell repertoires in COVID-19. TCRdb keeps only in-frame clones here, not all; method: immunoSEQ multiplex PCR. The sample carries tens of thousands of clones, approximately 86% recorded once. Sequenced: peripheral blood. The receptor was isolated from a middle-aged man with acute or convalescent COVID-19.

The CDR3 loop reads CASSPKGGSQGYTF. CDR3 nucleotide sequence: TGTGCCAGCTCACCGAAGGGAGGGTCTCAGGGCTACACCTTC. The rearrangement joins TRBV18 to TRBJ1-2, with D unclear. The V end lost 3 bases, the J end lost 8 bases, and 16 bases lay between the germline ends. Germline-derived CDR1 and CDR2 are KGHSH and LQKENI. This CDR3 comprises 14 residues.